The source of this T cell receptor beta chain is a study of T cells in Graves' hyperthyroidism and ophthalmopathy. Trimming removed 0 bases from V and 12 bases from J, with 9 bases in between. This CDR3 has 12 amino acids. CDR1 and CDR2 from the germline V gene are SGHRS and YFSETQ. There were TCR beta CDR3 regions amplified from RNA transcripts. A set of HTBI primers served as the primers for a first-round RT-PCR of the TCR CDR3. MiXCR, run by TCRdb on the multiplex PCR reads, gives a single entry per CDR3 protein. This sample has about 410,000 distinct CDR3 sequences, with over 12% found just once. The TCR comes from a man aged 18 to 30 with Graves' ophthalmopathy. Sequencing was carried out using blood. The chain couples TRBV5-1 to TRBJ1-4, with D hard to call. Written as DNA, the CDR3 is TGCGCCAGCAGCTTGGGCGGGCTGGAACTGTTTTTT. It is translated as CASSLGGLELFF. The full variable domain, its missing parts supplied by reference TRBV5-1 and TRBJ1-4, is KAGVTQTPRYLIKTRGQQVTLSCSPISGHRSVSWYQQTPGQGLQFLFEYFSETQRNKGNFPGRFSGRQFSNSRSEMNVSTLELGDSALYLCASSLGGLELFFGSGTQLSVL.